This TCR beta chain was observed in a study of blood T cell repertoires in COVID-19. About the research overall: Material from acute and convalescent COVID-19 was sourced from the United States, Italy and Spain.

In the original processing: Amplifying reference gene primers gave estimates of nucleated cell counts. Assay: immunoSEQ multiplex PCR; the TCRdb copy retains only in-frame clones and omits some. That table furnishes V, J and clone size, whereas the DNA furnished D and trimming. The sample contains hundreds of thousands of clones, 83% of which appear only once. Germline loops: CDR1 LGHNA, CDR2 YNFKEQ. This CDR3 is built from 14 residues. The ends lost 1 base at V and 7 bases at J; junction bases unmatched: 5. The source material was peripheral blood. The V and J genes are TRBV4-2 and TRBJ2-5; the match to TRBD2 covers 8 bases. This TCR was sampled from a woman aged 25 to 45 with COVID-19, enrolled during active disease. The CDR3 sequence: CASSQGGLGGTQYF. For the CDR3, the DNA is TGTGCCAGCAGCCAAGGGGGACTAGGGGGGACCCAGTACTTC.